Ten or more counts support the clone carrying this T cell receptor (beta chain). Its antigen is currently unknown. One end of the junction is discordant with germline, which a read error may explain. These data belong to a study of T-cell reconstitution after alpha-beta-depleted transplantation in children. Preparation of the TCRbeta library was carried out with unique molecular identifiers. MiXCR, run by TCRdb on the PCR reads, gives a single entry per CDR3 protein. This repertoire shows 700,000 to 950,000 distinct CDR3 sequences, less than 20% found once; its top ten account for approximately 4.5%. General study results and limits: After one year, T-cell counts and TCRbeta diversity mostly came from new T cells.

The CDR3 runs 15 residues. CDR1 is SGHRS, CDR2 YFSETQ, per germline. The source of this sequence is a male patient between 5 and 17 years old who had a stem cell transplant for acute lymphoblastic leukemia, so the T cells may come from the graft donor. The chain has TRBV5-1 and TRBJ2-2; maybe TRBD1 (6 bases). This specimen was PBMCs, mostly from graft donor cells, taken 360 days after TCRalphabeta/CD19-depleted stem cell transplant. CDR3 in amino acids: CASSLQGRNTGELFF. CDR3 nucleotides: TGTGCCAGCAGCTTGCAGGGGAGGAACACCGGGGAGCTGTTTTTT.